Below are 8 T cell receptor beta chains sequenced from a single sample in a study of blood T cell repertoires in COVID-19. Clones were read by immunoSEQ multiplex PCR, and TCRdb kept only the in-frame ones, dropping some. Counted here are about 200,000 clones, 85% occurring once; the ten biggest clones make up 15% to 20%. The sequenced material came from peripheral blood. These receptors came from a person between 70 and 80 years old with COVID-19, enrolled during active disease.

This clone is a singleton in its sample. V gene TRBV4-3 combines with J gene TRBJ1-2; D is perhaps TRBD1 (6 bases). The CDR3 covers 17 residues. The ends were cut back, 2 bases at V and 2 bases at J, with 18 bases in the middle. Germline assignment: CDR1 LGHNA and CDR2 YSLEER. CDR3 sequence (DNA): TGCGCCAGCAGCCAAACTTTCTCGGGGGGCGCGAACTATGGCTACACCTTC. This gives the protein CASSQTFSGGANYGYTF.

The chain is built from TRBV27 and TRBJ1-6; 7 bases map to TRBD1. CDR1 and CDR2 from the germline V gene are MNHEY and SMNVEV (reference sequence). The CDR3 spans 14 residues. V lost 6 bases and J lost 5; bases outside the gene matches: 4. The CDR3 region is CASSQGQHNSPLHF. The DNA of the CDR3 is TGTGCCAGCAGCCAGGGACAGCATAATTCACCCCTCCACTTT.

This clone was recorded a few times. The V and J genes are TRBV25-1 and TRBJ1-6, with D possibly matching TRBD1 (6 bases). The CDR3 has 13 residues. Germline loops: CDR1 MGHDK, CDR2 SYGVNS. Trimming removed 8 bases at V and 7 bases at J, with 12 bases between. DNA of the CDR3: TGTGCCAGCCGACAGGAAGTCAATTCACCCCTCCACTTT. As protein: CASRQEVNSPLHF.

CDR3 bases: TGTGCCAGCAGTGAAACAGTAGATGATTCACCCCTCCACTTT. It yields the protein CASSETVDDSPLHF. This chain links TRBV6-1 with TRBJ1-6; D ambiguous. V dropped 2 bases and J dropped 8 bases, with 10 bases sitting between them. The length of the CDR3 is 14 residues. In germline, CDR1 is MNHNS, CDR2 SASEGT.

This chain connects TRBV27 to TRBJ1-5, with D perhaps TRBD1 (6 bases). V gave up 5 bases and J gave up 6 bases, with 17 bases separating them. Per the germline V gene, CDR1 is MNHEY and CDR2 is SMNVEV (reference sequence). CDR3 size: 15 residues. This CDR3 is CASSPNGQFGQPQHF. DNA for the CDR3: TGTGCCAGCAGTCCAAACGGACAGTTTGGTCAGCCCCAGCATTTT.

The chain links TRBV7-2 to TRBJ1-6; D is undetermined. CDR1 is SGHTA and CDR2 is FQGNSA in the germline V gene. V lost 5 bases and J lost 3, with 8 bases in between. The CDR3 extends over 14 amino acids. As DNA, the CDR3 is TGTGCCAGCAGCGAGGGCTTCTATAATTCACCCCTCCACTTT. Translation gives CASSEGFYNSPLHF.

The CDR3 reads CASSPDSNQQPQHF. The CDR3 nucleotides are TGTGCCAGCTCACCGGATAGCAATCAGCAGCCCCAGCATTTT. The gene calls are TRBV18 and TRBJ1-5, with D hard to call. There are 14 residues in the CDR3. Looked up from germline, CDR1 is KGHSH and CDR2 is LQKENI. V was clipped by 3 bases and J by 7 bases, with 13 bases between them.

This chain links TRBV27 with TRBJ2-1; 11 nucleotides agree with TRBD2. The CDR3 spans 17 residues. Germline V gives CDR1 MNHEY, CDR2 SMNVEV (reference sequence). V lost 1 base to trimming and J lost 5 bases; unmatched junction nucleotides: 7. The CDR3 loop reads CASSLLPSGGQNNEQFF. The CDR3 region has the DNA TGTGCCAGCAGTTTATTGCCTAGCGGGGGGCAAAACAATGAGCAGTTCTTC.